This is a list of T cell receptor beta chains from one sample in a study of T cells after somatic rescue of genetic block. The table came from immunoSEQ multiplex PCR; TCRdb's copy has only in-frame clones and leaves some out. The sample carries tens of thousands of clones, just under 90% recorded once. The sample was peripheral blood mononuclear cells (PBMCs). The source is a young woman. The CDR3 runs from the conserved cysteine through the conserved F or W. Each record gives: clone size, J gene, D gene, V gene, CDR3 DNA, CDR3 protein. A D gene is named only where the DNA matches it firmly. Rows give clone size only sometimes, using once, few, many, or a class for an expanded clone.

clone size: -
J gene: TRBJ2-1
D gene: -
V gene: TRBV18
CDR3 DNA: TGTGCCAGCTCACCAAATGGGGGCGTCTACAATGAGCAGTTCTTC
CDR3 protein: CASSPNGGVYNEQFF

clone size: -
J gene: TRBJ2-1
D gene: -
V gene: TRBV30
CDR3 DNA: TGTGCCTGGAATCTAGCCCAGAATGAGCAGTTCTTC
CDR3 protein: CAWNLAQNEQFF

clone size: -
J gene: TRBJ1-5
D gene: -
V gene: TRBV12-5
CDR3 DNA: TGTGCTAGTGGTTTGGAAAATACAGCCCAGCATTTT
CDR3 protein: CASGLENTAQHF

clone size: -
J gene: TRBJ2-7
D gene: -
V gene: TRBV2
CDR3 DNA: TGTGCCAGCAGTGAAGGACAGGCTATGGTCGCCTACGAGCAGTACTTC
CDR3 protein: CASSEGQAMVAYEQYF

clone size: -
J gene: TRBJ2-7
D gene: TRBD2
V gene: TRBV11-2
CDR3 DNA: TGTGCCAGCAGCGCAATGCGTGCGGGAGTTAACTTC
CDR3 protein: CASSAMRAGVNF

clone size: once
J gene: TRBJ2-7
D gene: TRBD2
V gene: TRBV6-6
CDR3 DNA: TGTGCCACTAACGGGCGGGAGGAGCCCTACGAGCAGTACTTC
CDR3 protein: CATNGREEPYEQYF

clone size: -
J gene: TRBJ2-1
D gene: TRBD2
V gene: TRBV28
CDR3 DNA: TGTGCCAGCAGTTTACTAGCGGGAGTGGGCAATGAGCAGTTCTTC
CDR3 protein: CASSLLAGVGNEQFF

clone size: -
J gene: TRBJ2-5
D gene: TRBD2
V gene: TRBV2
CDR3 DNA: TGTGCCAGCAGTGAGGGCGGGAGGTATCAAGAGACCCAGTACTTC
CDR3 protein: CASSEGGRYQETQYF

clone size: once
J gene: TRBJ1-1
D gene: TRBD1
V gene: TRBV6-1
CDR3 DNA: TGTGCCAGCCACCGACAGGGGGAAGCTTTCTTT
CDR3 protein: CASHRQGEAFF

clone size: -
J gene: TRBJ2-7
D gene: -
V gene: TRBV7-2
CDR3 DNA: TGTGCCAGCAGCTTAGGGGTGAAAACCTACGAGCAGTACTTC
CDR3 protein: CASSLGVKTYEQYF

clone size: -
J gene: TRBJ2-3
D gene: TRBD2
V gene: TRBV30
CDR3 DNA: TGTGCCTGGAGTGTACTAGCGGGGGATACGCAGTATTTT
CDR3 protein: CAWSVLAGDTQYF

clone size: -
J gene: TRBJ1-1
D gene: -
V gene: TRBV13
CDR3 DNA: TGTGCCACCCAACACTTTACGAACACTGAAGCTTTCTTT
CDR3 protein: CATQHFTNTEAFF

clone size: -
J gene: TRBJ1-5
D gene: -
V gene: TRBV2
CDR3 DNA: TGTGCCAGCTCCTTCAGCAAGGGGATAGGCAATCAGCCCCAGCATTTT
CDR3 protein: CASSFSKGIGNQPQHF

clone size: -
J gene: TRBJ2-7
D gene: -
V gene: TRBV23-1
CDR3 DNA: TGCGCCAGCAGAGGGACTCAAAGTCCTCGTGGGGTACCTTACGAGCAGTACTTC
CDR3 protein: CASRGTQSPRGVPYEQYF

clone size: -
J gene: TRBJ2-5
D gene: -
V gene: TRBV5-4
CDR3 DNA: TGTGCCAGCACCATGACAGGCAGGCAAGAGACCCAGTACTTC
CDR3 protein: CASTMTGRQETQYF

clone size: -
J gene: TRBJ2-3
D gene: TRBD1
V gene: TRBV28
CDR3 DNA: TGTGCCAGCAGTTCCAGGGGGACGCTTGGCACAGATACGCAGTATTTT
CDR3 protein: CASSSRGTLGTDTQYF

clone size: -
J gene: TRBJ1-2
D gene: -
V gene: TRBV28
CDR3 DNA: TGTGCCAGCAGTGAAAGACAGGACTATGGCTACACCTTC
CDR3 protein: CASSERQDYGYTF

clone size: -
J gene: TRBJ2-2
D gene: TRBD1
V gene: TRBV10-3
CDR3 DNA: TGTGCCAGCCGGGACAGGGCCATTCGGATTAGCACCGGGGAGCTGTTTTTT
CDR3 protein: CASRDRAIRISTGELFF

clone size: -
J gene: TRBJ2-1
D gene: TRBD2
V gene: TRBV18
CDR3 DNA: TGTGCCAGCTCACGTGGACTAGCGGCCTACAATGAGCAGTTCTTC
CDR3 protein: CASSRGLAAYNEQFF

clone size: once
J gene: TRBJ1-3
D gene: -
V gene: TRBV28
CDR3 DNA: TGTGCCAGCAGTGCCCTCGTTGTGGGAAACACCATATATTTT
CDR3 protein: CASSALVVGNTIYF

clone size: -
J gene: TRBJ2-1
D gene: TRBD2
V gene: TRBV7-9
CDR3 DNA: TGTGCCAGCAGCGCCCCACTAGCGTATGAGCAGTTCTTC
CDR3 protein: CASSAPLAYEQFF

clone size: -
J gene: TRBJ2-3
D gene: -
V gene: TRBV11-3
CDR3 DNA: TGTGCCAGCAGCCACGGGACGGAGGGAAGATTAGATACGCAGTATTTT
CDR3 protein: CASSHGTEGRLDTQYF

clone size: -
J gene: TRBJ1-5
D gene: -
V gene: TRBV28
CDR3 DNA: TGTGCCAGCAGTGGCAACAATCAGCCCCAGCATTTT
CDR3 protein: CASSGNNQPQHF

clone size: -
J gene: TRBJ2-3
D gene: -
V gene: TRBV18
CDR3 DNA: TGTGCCAGCTCACCCCCCGCGGAGGCTACGCAGTATTTT
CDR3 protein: CASSPPAEATQYF

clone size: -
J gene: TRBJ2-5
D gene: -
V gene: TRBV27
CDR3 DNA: TGTGCCAGCAGAGCCTATCTGGGGGTGAGCCAAGAGACCCAGTACTTC
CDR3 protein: CASRAYLGVSQETQYF

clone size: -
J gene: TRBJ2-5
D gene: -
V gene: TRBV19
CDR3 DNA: TGTGCCAGTAGTGCTCAAGAGACCCAGTACTTC
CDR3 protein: CASSAQETQYF

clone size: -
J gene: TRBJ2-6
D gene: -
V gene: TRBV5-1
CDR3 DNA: TGCGCCAGCAGCTTGGTTGGACTTGGTGCTGGGGCCAACGTCCTGACTTTC
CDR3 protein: CASSLVGLGAGANVLTF

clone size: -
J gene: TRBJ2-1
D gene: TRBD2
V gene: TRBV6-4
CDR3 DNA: TGTGCCAGCAGCGAGGGTACTAGCGCCTCCGATGAGCAGTTCTTC
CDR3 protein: CASSEGTSASDEQFF

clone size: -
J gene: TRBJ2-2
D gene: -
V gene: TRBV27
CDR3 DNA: TGTGCCAGCAGTCAGACGAACACCGGGGAGCTGTTTTTT
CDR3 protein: CASSQTNTGELFF

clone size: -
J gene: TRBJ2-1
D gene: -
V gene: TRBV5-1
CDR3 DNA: TGCGCCAGCAGCTTGGTTGAGTGGAATGAGCAGTTCTTC
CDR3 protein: CASSLVEWNEQFF

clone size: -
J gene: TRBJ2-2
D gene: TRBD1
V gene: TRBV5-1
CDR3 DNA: TGCGCCAGCAGCTTTTTGTTGGGGACAGGGAACACCGGGGAGCTGTTTTTT
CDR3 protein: CASSFLLGTGNTGELFF

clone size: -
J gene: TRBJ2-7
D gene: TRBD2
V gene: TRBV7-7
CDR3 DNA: TGTGCTAGCAGCAAACTAGCGGGACCGACCTACGAGCAGTACTTC
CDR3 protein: CASSKLAGPTYEQYF

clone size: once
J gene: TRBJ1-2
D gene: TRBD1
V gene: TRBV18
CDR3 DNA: TGTGCCAGCTCACCTCGGGACAGGGGGGATGGCTACACCTTC
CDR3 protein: CASSPRDRGDGYTF

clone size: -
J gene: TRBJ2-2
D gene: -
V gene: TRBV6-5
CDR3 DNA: TGTGCCAGCAGTTTTCTGACGAACACCGGGGAGCTGTTTTTT
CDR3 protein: CASSFLTNTGELFF

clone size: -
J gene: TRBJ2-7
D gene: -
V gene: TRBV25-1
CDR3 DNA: TGTGCCAGCAGGGAGGGGAGAAGGCAGTACTTC
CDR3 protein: CASREGRRQYF

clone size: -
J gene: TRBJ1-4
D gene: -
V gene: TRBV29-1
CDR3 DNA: TGCAGCGTACACGACATCGGGGGGGATGAAAAACTGTTTTTT
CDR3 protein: CSVHDIGGDEKLFF

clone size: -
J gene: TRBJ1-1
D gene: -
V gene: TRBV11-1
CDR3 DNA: TGTGCCAGCAGCATGAACACTGAAGCTTTCTTT
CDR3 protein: CASSMNTEAFF

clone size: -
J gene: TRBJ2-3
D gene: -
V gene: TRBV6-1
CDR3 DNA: TGTGCCAGCAGGGTAGCGGTCTTAAGCACAGATACGCAGTATTTT
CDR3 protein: CASRVAVLSTDTQYF

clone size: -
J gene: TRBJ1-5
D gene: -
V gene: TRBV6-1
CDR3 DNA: TGTGCCAGCGGGGCAGGGGCACGGGGGCAGCCCCAGCATTTT
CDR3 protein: CASGAGARGQPQHF

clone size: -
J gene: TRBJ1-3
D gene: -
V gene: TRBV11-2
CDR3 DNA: TGTGCCAGCAGCATTTTTCCACTGTACGGGAAAGGAACTGGAAACACCATATATTTT
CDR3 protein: CASSIFPLYGKGTGNTIYF

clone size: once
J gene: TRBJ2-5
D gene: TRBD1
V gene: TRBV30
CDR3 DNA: TGTGCCTGGACCACCGGGACAGGGGGCCACCAAGAGACCCAGTACTTC
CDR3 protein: CAWTTGTGGHQETQYF

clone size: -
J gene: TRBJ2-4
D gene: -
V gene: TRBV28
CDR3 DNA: TGTGCCAGCAGTTTAGGACAGATAGCCAAAAACATTCAGTACTTC
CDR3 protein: CASSLGQIAKNIQYF

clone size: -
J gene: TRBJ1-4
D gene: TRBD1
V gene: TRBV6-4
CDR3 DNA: TGTGCCAGCAGTGACGGGCAGGGGGGGGTGGTAAAACTGTTTTTT
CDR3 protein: CASSDGQGGVVKLFF

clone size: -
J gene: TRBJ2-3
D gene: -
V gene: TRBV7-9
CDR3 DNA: TGTGCCAGCAGCCTTCTCCGCCGGGACTCCAGAAATGATACGCAGTATTTT
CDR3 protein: CASSLLRRDSRNDTQYF

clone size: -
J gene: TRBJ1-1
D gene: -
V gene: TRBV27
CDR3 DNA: TGTGCCAGCAGTTTATACGGCCAAACCACTGAAGCTTTCTTT
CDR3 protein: CASSLYGQTTEAFF

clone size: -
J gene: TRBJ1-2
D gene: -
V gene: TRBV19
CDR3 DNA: TGTGCCAGTAGTATAAGGCAGGCCCGAGCTAACTATGGCTACACCTTC
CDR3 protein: CASSIRQARANYGYTF

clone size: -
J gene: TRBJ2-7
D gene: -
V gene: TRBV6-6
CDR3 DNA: TGTGCCAGCAGTTACCCAGGGGGGTCAGCCTACGAGCAGTACTTC
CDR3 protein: CASSYPGGSAYEQYF

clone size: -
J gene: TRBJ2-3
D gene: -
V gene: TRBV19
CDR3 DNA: TGTGCCAGTAGTGGGGGAGCTGGCACAGATACGCAGTATTTT
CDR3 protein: CASSGGAGTDTQYF

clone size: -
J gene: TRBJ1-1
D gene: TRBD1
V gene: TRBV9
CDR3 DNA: TGTGCCAGCAGCCCCCGCCGACAGGGAAAGAACACTGAAGCTTTCTTT
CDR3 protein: CASSPRRQGKNTEAFF

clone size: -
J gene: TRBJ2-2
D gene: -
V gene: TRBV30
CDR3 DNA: TGTGCCTGGATGGACATAGCTGGGGAGCTGTTTTTT
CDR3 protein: CAWMDIAGELFF

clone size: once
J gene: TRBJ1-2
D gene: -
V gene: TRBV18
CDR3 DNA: TGTGCCAGCTCACCAGGCGTTTTCAGAGAGGACTACACCTTC
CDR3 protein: CASSPGVFREDYTF

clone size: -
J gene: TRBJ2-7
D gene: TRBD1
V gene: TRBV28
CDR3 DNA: TGTGCCAGCATCCCTAGGGACAGATACTACGAGCAGTACTTC
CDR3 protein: CASIPRDRYYEQYF

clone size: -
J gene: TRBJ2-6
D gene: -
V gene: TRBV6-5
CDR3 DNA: TGTGCCAGCAGTTACAGCTCTGGGGCCAACGTCCTGACTTTC
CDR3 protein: CASSYSSGANVLTF

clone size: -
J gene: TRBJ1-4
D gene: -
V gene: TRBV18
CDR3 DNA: TGTGCCAGCTCACGGGGGACAACCACGGCAACTAATGAAAAACTGTTTTTT
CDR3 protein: CASSRGTTTATNEKLFF

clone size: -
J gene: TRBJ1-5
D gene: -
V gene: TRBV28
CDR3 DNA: TGTGCCAGCACTGGTGGCCTGAGAAGCAATCAGCCCCAGCATTTT
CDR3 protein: CASTGGLRSNQPQHF

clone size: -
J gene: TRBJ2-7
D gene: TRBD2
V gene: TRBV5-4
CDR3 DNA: TGTGCCAGCAGCTTGAGGGGAGGGCCCGACGAGCAGTACTTC
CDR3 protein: CASSLRGGPDEQYF

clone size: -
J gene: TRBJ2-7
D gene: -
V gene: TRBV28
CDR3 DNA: TGTGCCAGCACCTCGGGGAGTATAAGGGCGGGGTACGAGCAGTACTTC
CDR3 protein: CASTSGSIRAGYEQYF

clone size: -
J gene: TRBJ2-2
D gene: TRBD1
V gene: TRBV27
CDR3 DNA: TGTGCCAGCAGTTCCAGACAGGGCAGACGAATAAGGGGGGAGCTGTTTTTT
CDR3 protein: CASSSRQGRRIRGELFF

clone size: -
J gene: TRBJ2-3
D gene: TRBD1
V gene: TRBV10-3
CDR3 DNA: TGTGCCATCAGTGACGCCCAGGGGGTTTCTAGCACAGATACGCAGTATTTT
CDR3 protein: CAISDAQGVSSTDTQYF